This TCR beta chain was documented in a study of patients and donors after allogeneic stem cell transplantation. CDR1 is KGHSH and CDR2 is LQKENI in the germline V gene. The junction had 5 bases not matched to a gene; V was cut back by 2 bases and J by 5 bases. This CDR3 has 15 residues. TCRdb called the RT-PCR reads again in MiXCR, with one record for every CDR3 protein. Here the sample spans approximately 160,000 distinct CDR3 sequences, around 28% being singletons. The source material was blood, either unsorted or a sorted T cell fraction (not recorded which). This TCR came from a human donor who was either an allogeneic HSCT recipient or a stem cell or donor lymphocyte infusion donor (not recorded which). It is not recorded whose cells these are; they may come from a transplant donor. J is TRBJ2-3 and V is TRBV18, with 9 bases lining up with TRBD1. The DNA for the CDR3 is TGTGCCAGCTCACCAACCGGGACAGGGATAGATACGCAGTATTTT. Translation gives CASSPTGTGIDTQYF.